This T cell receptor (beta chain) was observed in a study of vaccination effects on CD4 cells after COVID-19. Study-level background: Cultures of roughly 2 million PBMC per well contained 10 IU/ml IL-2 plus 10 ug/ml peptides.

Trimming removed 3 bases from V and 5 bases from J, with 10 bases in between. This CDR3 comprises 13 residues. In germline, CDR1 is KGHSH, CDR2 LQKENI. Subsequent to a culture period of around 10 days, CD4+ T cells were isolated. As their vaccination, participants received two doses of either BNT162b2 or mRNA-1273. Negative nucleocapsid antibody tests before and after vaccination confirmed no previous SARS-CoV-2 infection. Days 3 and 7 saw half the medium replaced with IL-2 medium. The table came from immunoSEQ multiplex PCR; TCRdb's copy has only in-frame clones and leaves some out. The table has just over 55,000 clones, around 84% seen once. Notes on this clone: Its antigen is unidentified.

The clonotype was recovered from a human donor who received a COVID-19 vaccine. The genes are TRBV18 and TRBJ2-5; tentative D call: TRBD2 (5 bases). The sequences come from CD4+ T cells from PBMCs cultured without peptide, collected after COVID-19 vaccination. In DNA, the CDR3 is TGTGCCAGCTCACCGATACTAGGGGAGACCCAGTACTTC. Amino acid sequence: CASSPILGETQYF.